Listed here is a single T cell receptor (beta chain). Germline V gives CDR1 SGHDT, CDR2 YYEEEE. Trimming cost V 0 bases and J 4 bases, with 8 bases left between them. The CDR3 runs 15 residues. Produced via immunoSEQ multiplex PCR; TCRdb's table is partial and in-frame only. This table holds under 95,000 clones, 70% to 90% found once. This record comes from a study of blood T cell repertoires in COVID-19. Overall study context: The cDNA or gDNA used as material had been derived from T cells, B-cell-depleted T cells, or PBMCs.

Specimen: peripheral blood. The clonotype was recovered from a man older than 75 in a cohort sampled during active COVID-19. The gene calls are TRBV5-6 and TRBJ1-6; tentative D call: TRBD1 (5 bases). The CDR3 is CASSLGQKYNSPLHF. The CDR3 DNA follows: TGTGCCAGCAGCTTGGGACAGAAATATAATTCACCCCTCCACTTT.